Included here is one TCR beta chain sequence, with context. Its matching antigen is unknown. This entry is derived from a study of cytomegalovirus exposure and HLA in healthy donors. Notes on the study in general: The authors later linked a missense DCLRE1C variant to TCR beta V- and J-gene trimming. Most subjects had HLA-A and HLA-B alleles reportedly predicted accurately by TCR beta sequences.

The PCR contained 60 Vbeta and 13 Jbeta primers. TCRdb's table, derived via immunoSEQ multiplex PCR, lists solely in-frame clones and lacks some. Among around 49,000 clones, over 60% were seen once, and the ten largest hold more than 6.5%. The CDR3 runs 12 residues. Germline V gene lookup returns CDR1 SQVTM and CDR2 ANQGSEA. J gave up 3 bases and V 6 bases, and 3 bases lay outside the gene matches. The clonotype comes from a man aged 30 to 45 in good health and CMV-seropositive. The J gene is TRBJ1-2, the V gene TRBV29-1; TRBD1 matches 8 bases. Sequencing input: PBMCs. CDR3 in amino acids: CSVAGGDYGYTF. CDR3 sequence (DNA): TGCAGCGTCGCAGGGGGCGACTATGGCTACACCTTC.